The text below deals with one TCR beta chain. No antigen is known for it. The CDR3 consists of 12 residues. After removal of 5 bases from V and 6 bases from J, the junction contained 2 bases not matched to a gene. The germline V gene encodes CDR1 DFQATT and CDR2 SNEGSKA (reference sequence). The data originate from a study of blood T cells in healthy people across ages. Study findings and constraints: While age rose, TCR beta diversity per million T cells dropped in a roughly linear way.

Sample-barcoded 5' priming and a J-beta primer mix drove a second PCR of about 6 to 12 cycles. In TCRdb, the 5' RACE reads were re-called with MiXCR into one record per CDR3 protein. The data show about 670,000 distinct CDR3 sequences, 45% to 60% seen once. The chain employs TRBV20-1 and TRBJ2-2; 8 bases map to TRBD2. The receptor's source is a woman older than 75 in good health. Sequences were obtained from blood. For the CDR3, the DNA is TGCAGTGCTCGCGGGGGGCCCGGGGAGCTGTTTTTT. It encodes CSARGGPGELFF.